These T cell receptor beta chains were read from a single sample in a study of cytomegalovirus exposure and HLA in healthy donors. Here immunoSEQ multiplex PCR was the method, and the copy in TCRdb shows in-frame clones only, minus some. The sample has approximately 100,000 clones; around 85% are singletons. Sequencing used PBMCs. These TCRs come from a man in his 60s in good health and CMV-seronegative. CDR3s include the opening cysteine and the closing phenylalanine or tryptophan. A D gene is named only where the DNA matches it firmly. Clone size is not always given. Where it is, it says once, few, many or a class for expanded clones.

-	TRBV5-6	-	TRBJ1-3	TGTGCCAGCAGCTTTTTCGATGAGCGGGGTGGAAACACCATATATTTT	CASSFFDERGGNTIYF
-	TRBV5-1	-	TRBJ2-5	TGCGCCAGCAGCTTGGAGGGGGAAGAGACCCAGTACTTC	CASSLEGEETQYF
TRBD1	TRBV4-3	few	TRBJ2-6	TGCGCCAGCAGCCAAGGAATCTACGGGGCAGGGGGTCTGTCTGGGGCCAACGTCCTGACTTTC	CASSQGIYGAGGLSGANVLTF
-	TRBV18	-	TRBJ1-2	TGTGCCAGCTCACCAGAGAGTACCTATGGCTACACCTTC	CASSPESTYGYTF
TRBD1	TRBV30	-	TRBJ1-1	TGTGCCTGGATGACTGGGACAGGGGGTAACACTGAAGCTTTCTTT	CAWMTGTGGNTEAFF
-	TRBV11-2	-	TRBJ1-4	TGTGCCAGCAGGAAGGGGGAGTACCGAAATGAAAAACTGTTTTTT	CASRKGEYRNEKLFF
TRBD2	TRBV29-1	-	TRBJ2-3	TGCAGCGTTGGCCGGACTAGCGGATCCACAGATACGCAGTATTTT	CSVGRTSGSTDTQYF
TRBD1	TRBV5-1	-	TRBJ1-4	TGCGCCAGCAGCGACTCAACACAGGGGATAGGTGAAAAACTGTTTTTT	CASSDSTQGIGEKLFF
-	TRBV2	-	TRBJ1-2	TGTGCCAGCAGTGAAGACAGAAACTATGGCTACACCTTC	CASSEDRNYGYTF
TRBD1	TRBV10-1	-	TRBJ2-5	TGCGCCAGCGATCTTACGAGGGGGCCACGTAAGTACCAAGAGACCCAGTACTTC	CASDLTRGPRKYQETQYF
TRBD2	TRBV9	-	TRBJ2-5	TGTGCCAGCAGCGTAGGGAGCGGGGGCGGGGAGACCCAGTACTTC	CASSVGSGGGETQYF
-	TRBV5-4	-	TRBJ1-2	TGTGCCAGCAGCTTGGCCAGCAGACTATATGGCTACACCTTC	CASSLASRLYGYTF
TRBD2	TRBV4-3	-	TRBJ2-1	TGCGCCAGCAGCCAAGATGCGGGGGGGAGGTACAATGAGCAGTTCTTC	CASSQDAGGRYNEQFF
TRBD1	TRBV28	-	TRBJ1-5	TGTGCCAGCAGGGGGGACAGGGTCCGTCAGCCCCAGCATTTT	CASRGDRVRQPQHF
-	TRBV10-1	-	TRBJ2-2	TGCGCCAGCAGTGACAATGGATTAGGAGACGTCGACACCGGGGAGCTGTTTTTT	CASSDNGLGDVDTGELFF
-	TRBV4-1	-	TRBJ1-5	TGCGCCAGCAGCCCATCTCCGGGACACGATAATCAGCCCCAGCATTTT	CASSPSPGHDNQPQHF
TRBD1	TRBV19	-	TRBJ2-2	TGTGCCAGTCAAGGACAGGGGAACACCGGGGAGCTGTTTTTT	CASQGQGNTGELFF
TRBD2	TRBV4-3	-	TRBJ2-1	TGCGCCAGCAGCCAAGAGCCGTTTACCCGGGGGGGCCGTGGCAATGAGCAGTTCTTC	CASSQEPFTRGGRGNEQFF
-	TRBV6-1	-	TRBJ2-3	TGTGCCAGCAGTGAAAGGGGGGGGGCCAGAGGAGATACGCAGTATTTT	CASSERGGARGDTQYF
-	TRBV27	-	TRBJ1-1	TGTGCCAGCAGTGACCAGGCGAATGAAGCTTTCTTT	CASSDQANEAFF
-	TRBV6-5	-	TRBJ2-1	TGTGCCAGCAGTTACGGCAGGCCCTCCTACAATGAGCAGTTCTTC	CASSYGRPSYNEQFF
TRBD2	TRBV6-6	-	TRBJ2-3	TGTGCCAGCAGTTACTCCCGTCTAGCGGGAGAAGATACGCAGTATTTT	CASSYSRLAGEDTQYF
-	TRBV18	-	TRBJ1-4	TGTGCCAGCTCTTATCGGCAGGGTCCTACTGAAAAACTGTTTTTT	CASSYRQGPTEKLFF
-	TRBV7-9	few	TRBJ1-4	TGTGCCAGCAGCGAAACAGGGAGTAATGAAAAACTGTTTTTT	CASSETGSNEKLFF
-	TRBV6-5	-	TRBJ2-3	TGTGCCAGCAGTTACAGGAGATCTAGCACAGATACGCAGTATTTT	CASSYRRSSTDTQYF
-	TRBV6-1	-	TRBJ2-5	TGTGCCAGCGCGAGCCGCGGGACCCAGTACTTC	CASASRGTQYF
TRBD2	TRBV7-3	-	TRBJ2-3	TGTGCCAGCAGCCCCGTGAGCGGGGCAGATACGCAGTATTTT	CASSPVSGADTQYF
TRBD2	TRBV9	-	TRBJ2-3	TGTGCCAGCAGCGTACTAGCGGGGGTCACAGATACGCAGTATTTT	CASSVLAGVTDTQYF
TRBD1	TRBV18	-	TRBJ1-1	TGTGCCAGCTCCCGGGACAGGGTGAACACTGAAGCTTTCTTT	CASSRDRVNTEAFF
-	TRBV7-9	-	TRBJ1-4	TGTGCCAGCAGCCTACGGGCAGGGTTCCCAACTAATGAAAAACTGTTTTTT	CASSLRAGFPTNEKLFF
-	TRBV18	-	TRBJ2-1	TGTGCCAGCTCACCACGTGGAGATATGAACGAGTTCTTC	CASSPRGDMNEFF
TRBD1	TRBV2	-	TRBJ1-1	TGTGCCAGCACAGGGGGACAGAGTTACACTGAAGCTTTCTTT	CASTGGQSYTEAFF
-	TRBV4-2	once	TRBJ1-4	TGTGCCAGCAGCCAAGGCGAGGGGAGGGAGACTAATGAAAAACTGTTTTTT	CASSQGEGRETNEKLFF
TRBD1	TRBV12-5	-	TRBJ2-3	TGTGCTAGTGGTTTTCCCGGGACAGGGTACACAGATACGCAGTATTTT	CASGFPGTGYTDTQYF
-	TRBV6-5	-	TRBJ2-5	TGTGCCAGCAGAACCCGCCAGGGTGGTGAGACCCAGTACTTC	CASRTRQGGETQYF
-	TRBV9	-	TRBJ2-5	TGTGCCAGCAGCGCCGGCATGGCGGGACAAGAGACCCAGTACTTC	CASSAGMAGQETQYF
TRBD1	TRBV5-5	-	TRBJ1-1	TGTGCCAGCAGCACCACCCGACAGGGGGAGTCGGAAGCTTTCTTT	CASSTTRQGESEAFF
TRBD1	TRBV6-4	-	TRBJ1-3	TGTGCCAGCAGTGACTCGCACCGCCGCCAGGGACAGGGAACTGGAAACACCATATATTTT	CASSDSHRRQGQGTGNTIYF
TRBD1	TRBV4-2	-	TRBJ2-7	TGTGCCAGCAGCCAAGATTTCTCGACAGGGCCCTACGAGCAGTACTTC	CASSQDFSTGPYEQYF
-	TRBV7-7	-	TRBJ2-2	TGTGCCAGCAGCCCTAGGGGGGGAATCACCGGGGAGCTGTTTTTT	CASSPRGGITGELFF
TRBD1	TRBV5-1	-	TRBJ1-1	TGCGCCAGCAGCTTACAGGGGCGGCACACTGAAGCTTTCTTT	CASSLQGRHTEAFF
TRBD2	TRBV11-2	few	TRBJ2-5	TGTGCCAGCAGCTTAGTTCGAGGTTTTACAGGGACTAGCCGTGAGACCCAGTACTTC	CASSLVRGFTGTSRETQYF
-	TRBV18	-	TRBJ2-5	TGTGCCAGCTCACCAGAACAGGGAACGGGAGAGACCCAGTACTTC	CASSPEQGTGETQYF
TRBD2	TRBV29-1	-	TRBJ2-1	TGCAGCGTTGGGACTAGCGGGGGGTCCTCTTCTCCTTACAATGAGCAGTTCTTC	CSVGTSGGSSSPYNEQFF
TRBD1	TRBV11-2	-	TRBJ2-1	TGTGCCAGCAGCTCCCAGGGGGAGAGGCAGTTCTTC	CASSSQGERQFF
-	TRBV4-2	once	TRBJ2-1	TGTGCCAGCAGCCAAGATGGAGGAGGGGATAATGAGCAGTTCTTC	CASSQDGGGDNEQFF
TRBD1	TRBV2	once	TRBJ2-5	TGTGCCACAATTAGGGACAGGGAAGAGACCCAGTACTTC	CATIRDREETQYF
TRBD2	TRBV13	-	TRBJ2-3	TGTGCCAGCAGCTTAGGGACTAGCCCAGATACGCAGTATTTT	CASSLGTSPDTQYF
-	TRBV4-1	-	TRBJ2-1	TGCGCCAGCAGCCAAGCAACAACCGGACATTACAATGAGCAGTTCTTC	CASSQATTGHYNEQFF
TRBD1	TRBV7-2	-	TRBJ2-3	TGTGCCAGCAGGAGACAGGGCGCAGATACGCAGTATTTT	CASRRQGADTQYF
-	TRBV29-1	-	TRBJ1-2	TGCAGCGTTGAAGGCACAGGAGTGAGCGGCTACACCTTC	CSVEGTGVSGYTF
TRBD1	TRBV4-2	-	TRBJ1-2	TGTGCCAGCAGCCAAGGAACCGAGGGACAGGGTGGAGGCTACACCTTC	CASSQGTEGQGGGYTF
TRBD1	TRBV7-3	-	TRBJ1-1	TGTGCGAGCAGCCCTCCGACAGGGGTGAACACTGAAGCTTTCTTT	CASSPPTGVNTEAFF
-	TRBV25-1	-	TRBJ1-6	TGTGCCAGCAGTGCCAGGGCCCCTATTTTTTCACCCCTCCACTTT	CASSARAPIFSPLHF
-	TRBV18	-	TRBJ1-3	TGTGCCAGCTCACCGGACACCAGGGCCGGAAACACCATATATTTT	CASSPDTRAGNTIYF
-	TRBV12-5	-	TRBJ2-3	TGTGCTAGTGGTTTGGGACTGCCGGGGGCGCAGTATTTT	CASGLGLPGAQYF
-	TRBV30	-	TRBJ2-3	TGTGCCTGGACCAACTATCGCACAGATACGCAGTATTTT	CAWTNYRTDTQYF
-	TRBV2	-	TRBJ1-3	TGTGCCAGCAGTGAACGTCGACGGAGGTCGTCCGGAAACACCATATATTTT	CASSERRRRSSGNTIYF
TRBD1	TRBV5-5	-	TRBJ1-2	TGTGCCAGCAGCTTGGAAGGGACAGGGGTGTATGGCTACACCTTC	CASSLEGTGVYGYTF
TRBD1	TRBV6-5	-	TRBJ2-7	TGTGCCAGCAGTTCGGACAGGAGCTCCTACGAGCAGTACTTC	CASSSDRSSYEQYF